The 22 T cell receptor beta chains below were found in one sample sequenced in a study of T cells after yellow fever vaccination. TCRdb ran MiXCR on the 5' RACE reads and lists one entry per CDR3 protein. Among 60,000 or so distinct CDR3 sequences listed, 7.1% were seen once. The sample in question was CD8+ T cells sorted from PBMCs, obtained on the day of the first yellow fever vaccination. All receptors come from a man younger than 30 who received the YFV17D yellow fever vaccine.

Within the sample, this clonotype is medium-sized. The chain employs TRBV13 and TRBJ1-2, with 9 bases identical to TRBD1. CDR3 length: 13 amino acids. Trimming at V came to 0 bases and at J to 7 bases, leaving 0 bases not matched to a gene. Germline-derived CDR1 and CDR2 are PRHDT and FYEKMQ (reference sequence). Here the CDR3 reads CASSLGTGGGYTF. The CDR3 nucleotides read TGTGCCAGCAGCTTAGGGACAGGGGGTGGCTACACCTTC.

The V and J genes are TRBV7-9 and TRBJ2-7, with TRBD1 matching 9 bases. This CDR3 region has 14 residues. Trimming removed 5 bases from V and 0 bases from J; junction bases left unmatched: 2. Looked up from germline, CDR1 is SEHNR and CDR2 is FQNEAQ (reference sequence). The CDR3 coding sequence is TGTGCCAGCAGCGGGACAGGGAGCTCCTACGAGCAGTACGTC. It encodes CASSGTGSSYEQYV.

The rearrangement uses TRBV25-1 and TRBJ2-1, with D possibly matching TRBD2 (5 bases). Trimming took off 6 bases at V and 14 bases at J, with 14 bases between the two ends. The CDR3 totals 11 residues. CDR1 and CDR2 (germline): MGHDK, SYGVNS. The CDR3, as DNA: TGTGCCAGCAGAGCGGCTACGAGCGAGTTCTTC. This sequence encodes CASRAATSEFF. Looking up the rest from reference TRBV25-1 and TRBJ2-1 gives the full variable domain: EADIYQTPRYLVIGTGKKITLECSQTMGHDKMYWYQQDPGMELHLIHYSYGVNSTEKGDLSSESTVSRIRTEHFPLTLESARPSHTSQYLCASRAATSEFFGPGTRLTVL.

This clonotype was counted a few times. This sequence joins TRBV20-1 and TRBJ2-3, with D unresolved. Germline-derived CDR1 and CDR2 are DFQATT and SNEGSKA (reference sequence). CDR3 length: 15 amino acids. V was clipped by 3 bases and J by 1 base, with 14 bases between them. The chain's CDR3 is CSASPSYLRTDTQYF. The CDR3 coding sequence is TGCAGTGCTAGCCCGTCGTATCTCCGCACAGATACGCAGTATTTT.

There are many counts of this clonotype. The rearrangement joins TRBV19 to TRBJ1-1; maybe TRBD1 (6 bases). V lost 4 bases, J lost 3 bases, and 9 bases lay in between. The CDR3 has 13 amino acids. From germline, CDR1 is LNHDA and CDR2 SQIVND (reference sequence). The CDR3 bases are TGTGCCAGTAGTACCGGACAGTACACTGAAGCTTTCTTT. Its translation is CASSTGQYTEAFF.

This clonotype is medium-sized by share. The chain links TRBV6-2 or TRBV6-3 to TRBJ2-1; 7 bases agree with TRBD1. CDR1 is MNHEY, CDR2 SVGEGT, per germline. V lost 6 bases, J lost 7 bases, and 9 bases stayed unmatched. The CDR3 is 14 amino acids. The CDR3 loop reads CASRVGTVGNEQFF. Here the CDR3 DNA reads TGTGCCAGCAGGGTGGGGACAGTGGGGAATGAGCAGTTCTTC.

This clonotype has a handful of counts. The V call is TRBV7-6, the J call TRBJ2-5, with D perhaps assigned TRBD1 or TRBD2 (6 bases each). Trimming removed 2 bases at V and 3 bases at J, with 19 bases between. CDR1 SGHVS and CDR2 FNYEAQ come from the germline V gene. The CDR3 loop spans 17 amino acids. CDR3 in amino acids: CASSLSAATGAEETQYF. CDR3 nucleotide sequence: TGTGCCAGCAGCTTATCTGCGGCGACGGGGGCTGAAGAGACCCAGTACTTC.

This clonotype was detected ten times or more. The chain employs TRBV4-3 and TRBJ2-1; the D gene is possibly TRBD2 (6 bases). The V end was cut by 0 bases, the J end by 8 bases, with 20 bases between. The CDR3 is 17 amino acids. Germline CDR1 is LGHNA and CDR2 is YSLEER. CDR3 sequence (DNA): TGCGCCAGCAGCCAAGATTCTAGCGCCCGAGTCGGCGATGAGCAGTTCTTC. This translates into CASSQDSSARVGDEQFF.

This clonotype was observed many times. The V gene is TRBV29-1, the J gene TRBJ2-5, with D perhaps assigned TRBD1 or TRBD2 (5 bases each). Germline assignment: CDR1 SQVTM and CDR2 ANQGSEA. V lost 1 base to trimming and J lost 7 bases, with 13 bases between them. The CDR3 is made up of 13 amino acids. CDR3 DNA sequence: TGCAGCGTTGAAGCCGGCTCCGGGGCGACCCAGTACTTC. The encoded protein is CSVEAGSGATQYF.

This clonotype was seen a few times. The rearrangement links TRBV5-1 to TRBJ2-3; possible D gene TRBD1, 5 bases. Per the germline V gene, CDR1 is SGHRS and CDR2 is YFSETQ. There are 15 residues in the CDR3. Trimming cost V 2 bases and J 3 bases, with 13 bases left between them. CDR3 protein: CASSLTSRETDTQYF. The CDR3 region has the DNA TGCGCCAGCAGCTTAACTTCCAGGGAAACAGATACGCAGTATTTT.

Within the sample, this clonotype is large. This chain connects TRBV7-3 to TRBJ2-1; D possibly uses TRBD1 or TRBD2 (5 bases each). Germline V CDR1 and CDR2: SGHTA, FQGTGA. Trimming removed 5 bases from V and 4 bases from J, with 15 bases in between. This CDR3 has 15 amino acids. CDR3 in amino acids: CASSRGASGYNEQFF. DNA of the CDR3: TGTGCCAGCAGCCGAGGGGCCTCCGGGTACAATGAGCAGTTCTTC.

This clonotype was recorded at least ten times. The rearrangement joins TRBV4-3 to TRBJ2-6; possibly TRBD1 for D (6 bases). Germline-derived CDR1 and CDR2 are LGHNA and YSLEER. Trimming took 3 bases from V and 0 from J, leaving 9 bases between them. The CDR3 consists of 16 residues. The CDR3, as DNA: TGCGCCAGCAGCCAGCAGGGGCTCTCTGGGGCCAACGTCCTGACTTTC. Amino acid sequence: CASSQQGLSGANVLTF.

Many counts were recorded for this clonotype. The chain carries TRBV6-2 or TRBV6-3 and TRBJ2-2; TRBD2 is a possible D gene (5 bases). Per germline, CDR1 MNHEY and CDR2 SVGEGT. The CDR3 spans 14 residues. Trimming stripped 8 bases from V and 4 bases from J, with 14 bases between. CDR3 residues: CASGGGSGTGELFF. The DNA of the CDR3 is TGTGCCAGCGGTGGAGGCTCGGGCACCGGGGAGCTGTTTTTT.

This clonotype has at least ten counts. The chain combines TRBV20-1 with TRBJ1-1; D remains ambiguous. The germline V gene has CDR1 DFQATT and CDR2 SNEGSKA (reference sequence). The CDR3 extends over 10 amino acids. The V and J ends lost 6 bases and 3 bases respectively, with 5 bases between them. CDR3 sequence: CSAGYTEAFF. CDR3 nucleotides: TGCAGTGCAGGGTACACTGAAGCTTTCTTT.

This clonotype was counted between two and nine times. The chain joins TRBV12-3 or TRBV12-4 to TRBJ2-7; D not certain. The CDR3 runs 14 residues. V was pared by 9 bases and J by 1 base, with 16 bases between. This CDR3 is CASGIGFGSYEQYV. The DNA for the CDR3 is TGTGCCAGTGGGATAGGATTCGGGTCCTACGAGCAGTACGTC.

In its sample, this clonotype was seen many times. This chain uses TRBV11-2 with TRBJ2-2; maybe TRBD2 (6 bases). The V and J ends lost 3 bases and 8 bases respectively, with 19 bases between them. CDR1 and CDR2 (germline): SGHAT, FQNNGV. The CDR3 spans 16 residues. The CDR3 DNA reads TGTGCCAGCAGCTTGGGTCGACTAGGCCATCAAGGGGAGCTGTTTTTT. Residues: CASSLGRLGHQGELFF.

This clonotype was picked up many times. The rearrangement links TRBV5-1 to TRBJ2-6; D ambiguous. CDR3 length equals 14 residues. Trimming stripped 3 bases from V and 4 bases from J, with 8 bases between. Germline CDR1 SGHRS, CDR2 YFSETQ. The DNA for the CDR3 is TGCGCCAGCAGCTGGTACAGCGGGGCCAACGTCCTGACTTTC. It is translated as CASSWYSGANVLTF. The entire variable domain, with the rest obtained from reference TRBV5-1 and TRBJ2-6, is as follows: KAGVTQTPRYLIKTRGQQVTLSCSPISGHRSVSWYQQTPGQGLQFLFEYFSETQRNKGNFPGRFSGRQFSNSRSEMNVSTLELGDSALYLCASSWYSGANVLTFGAGSRLTVL.

This chain links TRBV6-5 with TRBJ1-4; 8 bases are a match to TRBD1. With V trimmed by 2 bases and J by 7 bases, 3 bases remained unmatched. The germline V gene encodes CDR1 MNHEY and CDR2 SVGAGI. CDR3 size: 14 residues. The CDR3 region is CASSYTGGGEKLFF. The CDR3 nucleotides are TGTGCCAGCAGTTACACAGGGGGAGGTGAAAAACTGTTTTTT.

V is TRBV11-2 and J is TRBJ1-2; TRBD1 is a possible D gene (5 bases). This CDR3 region has 18 residues. V was shortened by 4 bases and J by 2 bases, with 23 bases between the two germline ends. Germline values: CDR1 SGHAT, CDR2 FQNNGV. In DNA, the CDR3 is TGTGCCAGCAGCTCGAACCCCAGGGAACTTGGAGAAAACTATGGCTACACCTTC. Residues: CASSSNPRELGENYGYTF.

The chain carries TRBV5-6 and TRBJ2-7; 10 bases are shared with TRBD1. J gave up 1 base and V 3 bases, and 4 bases lay outside the gene matches. The CDR3 has 15 residues. Per germline, CDR1 SGHDT and CDR2 YYEEEE. CDR3 DNA sequence: TGTGCCAGCAGCTCCCTGGGACAGGGGTCCTACGAGCAGTACTTC. It yields the protein CASSSLGQGSYEQYF.

This clonotype was seen just once. J is TRBJ2-2 and V is TRBV4-2, with D perhaps being TRBD1 or TRBD2 (5 bases each). V lost 7 bases to trimming and J lost 6 bases, with 18 bases between them. Germline V CDR1 and CDR2: LGHNA, YNFKEQ. The CDR3 runs to 15 residues. The CDR3 loop is CASIPPGPAPGELFF. CDR3 DNA: TGTGCCAGCATCCCCCCGGGACCAGCGCCCGGGGAGCTGTTTTTT.

Ten or more counts support this clonotype. The chain carries TRBV7-3 and TRBJ2-1; 7 bases map to TRBD1. Germline-derived CDR1 and CDR2 are SGHTA and FQGTGA. The junction had 8 bases not matched to a gene; V was cut back by 5 bases and J by 4 bases. The CDR3 extends over 15 amino acids. The CDR3 DNA is TGTGCCAGCAGCCTCCGGAGACAGGGATACAATGAGCAGTTCTTC. Translation: CASSLRRQGYNEQFF.